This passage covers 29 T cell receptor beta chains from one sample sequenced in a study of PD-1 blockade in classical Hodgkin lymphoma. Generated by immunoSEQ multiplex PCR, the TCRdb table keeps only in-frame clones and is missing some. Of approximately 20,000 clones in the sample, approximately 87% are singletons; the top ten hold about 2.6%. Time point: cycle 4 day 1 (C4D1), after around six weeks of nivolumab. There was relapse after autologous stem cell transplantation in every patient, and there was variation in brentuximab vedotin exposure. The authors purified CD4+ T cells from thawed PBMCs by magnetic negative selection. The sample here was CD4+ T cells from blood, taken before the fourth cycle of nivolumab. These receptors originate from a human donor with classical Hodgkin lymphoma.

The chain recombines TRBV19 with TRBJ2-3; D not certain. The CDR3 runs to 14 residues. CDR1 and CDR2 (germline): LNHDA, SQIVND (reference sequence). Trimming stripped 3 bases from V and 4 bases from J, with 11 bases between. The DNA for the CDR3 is TGTGCCAGTAGTATTGCTACCACCCCAGATACGCAGTATTTT. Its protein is CASSIATTPDTQYF.

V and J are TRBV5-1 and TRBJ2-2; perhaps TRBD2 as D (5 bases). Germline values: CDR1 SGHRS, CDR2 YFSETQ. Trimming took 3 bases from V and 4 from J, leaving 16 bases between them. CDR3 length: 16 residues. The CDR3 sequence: CASSYLRANSTGELFF. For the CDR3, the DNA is TGCGCCAGCAGCTATCTGAGGGCAAATTCCACCGGGGAGCTGTTTTTT.

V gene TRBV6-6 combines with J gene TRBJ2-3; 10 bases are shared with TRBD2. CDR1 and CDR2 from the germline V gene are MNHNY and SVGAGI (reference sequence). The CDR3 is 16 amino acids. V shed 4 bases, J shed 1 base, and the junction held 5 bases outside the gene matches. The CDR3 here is CASSSQLAGRTDTQYF. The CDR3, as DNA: TGTGCCAGCAGTTCCCAACTAGCGGGGCGCACAGATACGCAGTATTTT.

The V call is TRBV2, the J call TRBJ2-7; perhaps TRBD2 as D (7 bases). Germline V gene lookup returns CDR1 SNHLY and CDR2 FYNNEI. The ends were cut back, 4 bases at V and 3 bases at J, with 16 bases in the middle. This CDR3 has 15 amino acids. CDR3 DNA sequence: TGTGCCAGCAGTGGGGAGGGGGGATCCAGCTACGAGCAGTACTTC. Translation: CASSGEGGSSYEQYF. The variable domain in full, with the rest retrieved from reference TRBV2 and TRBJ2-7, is EPEVTQTPSHQVTQMGQEVILRCVPISNHLYFYWYRQILGQKVEFLVSFYNNEISEKSEIFDDQFSVERPDGSNFTLKIRSTKLEDSAMYFCASSGEGGSSYEQYFGPGTRLTVT.

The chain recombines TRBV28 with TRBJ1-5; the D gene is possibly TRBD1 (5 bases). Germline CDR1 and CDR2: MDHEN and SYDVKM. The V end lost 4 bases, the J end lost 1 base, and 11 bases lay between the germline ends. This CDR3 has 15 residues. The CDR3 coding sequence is TGTGCCAGCAGTTCGGGGGGTGGAAGCAATCAGCCCCAGCATTTT. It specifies CASSSGGGSNQPQHF.

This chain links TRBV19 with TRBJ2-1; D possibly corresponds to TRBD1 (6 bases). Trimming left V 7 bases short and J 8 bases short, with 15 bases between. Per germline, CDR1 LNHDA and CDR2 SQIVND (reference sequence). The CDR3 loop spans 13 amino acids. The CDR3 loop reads CASKARGGDEQFF. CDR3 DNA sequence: TGTGCCAGTAAGGCCAGGGGTGGGGATGAGCAGTTCTTC.

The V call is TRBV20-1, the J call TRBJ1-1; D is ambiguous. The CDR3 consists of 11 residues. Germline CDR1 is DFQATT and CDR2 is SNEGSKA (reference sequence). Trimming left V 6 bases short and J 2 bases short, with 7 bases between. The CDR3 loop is CSARKNTEAFF. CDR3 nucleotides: TGCAGTGCCAGGAAAAACACTGAAGCTTTCTTT.

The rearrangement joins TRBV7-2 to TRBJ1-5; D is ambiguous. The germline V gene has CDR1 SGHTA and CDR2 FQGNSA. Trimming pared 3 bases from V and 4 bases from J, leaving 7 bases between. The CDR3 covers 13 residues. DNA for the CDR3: TGTGCCAGCAGCTTCCAGGAGAATCAGCCCCAGCATTTT. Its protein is CASSFQENQPQHF.

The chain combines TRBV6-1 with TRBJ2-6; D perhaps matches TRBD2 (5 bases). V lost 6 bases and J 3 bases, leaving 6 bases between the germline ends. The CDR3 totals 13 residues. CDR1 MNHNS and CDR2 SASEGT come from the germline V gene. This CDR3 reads CASSSGGANVLTF. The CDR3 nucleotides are TGTGCCAGCAGCAGCGGTGGGGCCAACGTCCTGACTTTC.

In DNA, the CDR3 is TGTGCCAGCAGTTTCGGACAGAGCACAGATACGCAGTATTTT. This encodes CASSFGQSTDTQYF. The chain uses TRBV6-6 and TRBJ2-3; possibly TRBD1 for D (6 bases). Germline V CDR1 and CDR2: MNHNY, SVGAGI (reference sequence). The ends were cut back, 4 bases at V and 0 bases at J, with 8 bases in the middle. The CDR3 loop spans 14 amino acids.

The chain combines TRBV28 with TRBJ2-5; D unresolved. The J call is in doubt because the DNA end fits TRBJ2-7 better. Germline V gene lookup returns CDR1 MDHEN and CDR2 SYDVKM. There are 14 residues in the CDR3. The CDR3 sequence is CASSLLSGSYEQYF. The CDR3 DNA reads TGTGCCAGCAGTTTATTGTCTGGTTCCTACGAGCAGTACTTC.

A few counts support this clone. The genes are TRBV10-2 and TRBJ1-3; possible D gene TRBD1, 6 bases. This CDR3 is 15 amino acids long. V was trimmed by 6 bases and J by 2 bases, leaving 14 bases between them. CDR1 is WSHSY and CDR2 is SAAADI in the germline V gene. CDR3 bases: TGCGCCAGCAGGAGGGACACCGTCGCTGGAAACACCATATATTTT. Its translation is CASRRDTVAGNTIYF.

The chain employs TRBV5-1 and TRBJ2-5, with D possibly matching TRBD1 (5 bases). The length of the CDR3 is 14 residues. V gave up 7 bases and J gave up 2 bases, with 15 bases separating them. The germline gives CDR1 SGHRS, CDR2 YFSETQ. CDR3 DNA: TGCGCCAGCCCCGACCGTAAGGGGCAAGAGACCCAGTACTTC. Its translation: CASPDRKGQETQYF.

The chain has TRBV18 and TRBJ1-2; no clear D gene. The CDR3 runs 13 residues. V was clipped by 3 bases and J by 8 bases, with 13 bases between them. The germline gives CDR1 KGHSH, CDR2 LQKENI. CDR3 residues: CASSPIESRGYTF. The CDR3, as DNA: TGTGCCAGCTCACCGATCGAGTCTCGCGGCTACACCTTC. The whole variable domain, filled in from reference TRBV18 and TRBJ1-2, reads NAGVMQNPRHLVRRRGQEARLRCSPMKGHSHVYWYRQLPEEGLKFMVYLQKENIIDESGMPKERFSAEFPKEGPSILRIQQVVRGDSAAYFCASSPIESRGYTFGSGTRLTVV.

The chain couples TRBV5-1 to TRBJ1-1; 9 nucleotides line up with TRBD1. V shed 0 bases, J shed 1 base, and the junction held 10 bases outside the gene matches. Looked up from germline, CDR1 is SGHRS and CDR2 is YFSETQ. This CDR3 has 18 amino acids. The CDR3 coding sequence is TGCGCCAGCAGCTTGGGCACCGGGACAGGGACCCCGAACACTGAAGCTTTCTTT. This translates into CASSLGTGTGTPNTEAFF.

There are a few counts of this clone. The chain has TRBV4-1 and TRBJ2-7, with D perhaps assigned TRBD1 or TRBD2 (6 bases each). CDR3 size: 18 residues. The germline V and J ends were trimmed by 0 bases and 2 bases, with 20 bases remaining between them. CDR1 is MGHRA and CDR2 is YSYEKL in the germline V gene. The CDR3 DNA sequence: TGCGCCAGCAGCCAAGAAGGACCCAGGGGTAGCGGAACCTACGAGCAGTACTTC. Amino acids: CASSQEGPRGSGTYEQYF.

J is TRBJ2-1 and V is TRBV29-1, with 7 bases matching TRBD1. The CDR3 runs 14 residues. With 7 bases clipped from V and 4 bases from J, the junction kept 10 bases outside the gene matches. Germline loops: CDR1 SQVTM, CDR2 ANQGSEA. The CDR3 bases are TGCAGCGCCAGACAGGGTTTGGGATACAATGAGCAGTTCTTC. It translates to CSARQGLGYNEQFF.

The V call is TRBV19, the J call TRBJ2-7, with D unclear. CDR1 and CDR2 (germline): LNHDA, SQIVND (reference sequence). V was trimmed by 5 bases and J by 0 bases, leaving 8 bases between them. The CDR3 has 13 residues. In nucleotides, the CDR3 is TGTGCCAGTAGTGCCCTTCTCTCCTACGAGCAGTACTTC. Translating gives CASSALLSYEQYF. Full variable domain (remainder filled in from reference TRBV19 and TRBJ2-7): DGGITQSPKYLFRKEGQNVTLSCEQNLNHDAMYWYRQDPGQGLRLIYYSQIVNDFQKGDIAEGYSVSREKKESFPLTVTSAQKNPTAFYLCASSALLSYEQYFGPGTRLTVT.

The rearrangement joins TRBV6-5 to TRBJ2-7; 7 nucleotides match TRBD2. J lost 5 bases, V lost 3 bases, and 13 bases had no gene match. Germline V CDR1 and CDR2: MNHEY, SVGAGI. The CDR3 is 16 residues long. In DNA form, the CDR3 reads TGTGCCAGCAGTTATTCCACACTAGCGCCCGGCAACGAGCAGTACTTC. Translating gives CASSYSTLAPGNEQYF.

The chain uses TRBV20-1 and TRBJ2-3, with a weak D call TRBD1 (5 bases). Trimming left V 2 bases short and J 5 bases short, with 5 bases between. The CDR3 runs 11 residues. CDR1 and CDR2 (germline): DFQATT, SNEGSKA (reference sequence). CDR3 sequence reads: CSARTGDTQYF. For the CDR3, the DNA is TGCAGTGCTAGAACAGGAGATACGCAGTATTTT.

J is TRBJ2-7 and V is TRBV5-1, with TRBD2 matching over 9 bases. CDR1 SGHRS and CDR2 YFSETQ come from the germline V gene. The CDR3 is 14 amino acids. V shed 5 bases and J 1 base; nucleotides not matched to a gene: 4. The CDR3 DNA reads TGCGCCAGCAGTCTGCGGGAGGGTTCCTACGAGCAGTACTTC. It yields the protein CASSLREGSYEQYF. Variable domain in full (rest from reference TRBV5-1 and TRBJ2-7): KAGVTQTPRYLIKTRGQQVTLSCSPISGHRSVSWYQQTPGQGLQFLFEYFSETQRNKGNFPGRFSGRQFSNSRSEMNVSTLELGDSALYLCASSLREGSYEQYFGPGTRLTVT.

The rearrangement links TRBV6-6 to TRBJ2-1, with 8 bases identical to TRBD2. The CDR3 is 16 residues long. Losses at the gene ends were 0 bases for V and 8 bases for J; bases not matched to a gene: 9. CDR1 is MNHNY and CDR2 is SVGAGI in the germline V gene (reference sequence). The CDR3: CASSYSFTSGSDEQFF. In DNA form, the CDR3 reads TGTGCCAGCAGTTACTCGTTTACGAGCGGGAGTGATGAGCAGTTCTTC.

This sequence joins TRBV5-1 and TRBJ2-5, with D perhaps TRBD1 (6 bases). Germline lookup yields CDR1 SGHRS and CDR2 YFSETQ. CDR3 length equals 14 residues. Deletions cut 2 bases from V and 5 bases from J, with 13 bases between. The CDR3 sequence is CASSLTTGRETQYF. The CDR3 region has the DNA TGCGCCAGCAGCTTAACTACAGGGCGGGAGACCCAGTACTTC.

The CDR3 bases are TGTGCCAGCCTGACCGGGACTGACTCCTACGAGCAGTACTTC. It encodes CASLTGTDSYEQYF. The V gene is TRBV28, the J gene TRBJ2-7, with a weak D call TRBD2 (6 bases). Germline CDR1 is MDHEN and CDR2 is SYDVKM. The CDR3 is 14 amino acids. V lost 8 bases and J 0 bases, leaving 14 bases between the germline ends. Complete variable domain (other parts from reference TRBV28 and TRBJ2-7): DVKVTQSSRYLVKRTGEKVFLECVQDMDHENMFWYRQDPGLGLRLIYFSYDVKMKEKGDIPEGYSVSREKKERFSLILESASTNQTSMYLCASLTGTDSYEQYFGPGTRLTVT.

This chain's CDR3 is CASSVGVGANVLTF. The CDR3 coding sequence is TGTGCCAGCAGCGTAGGTGTCGGGGCCAACGTCCTGACTTTC. The chain has TRBV9 and TRBJ2-6; no firm D call. This CDR3 is built from 14 residues. The V end was cut by 0 bases, the J end by 4 bases, with 5 bases between. Germline CDR1 and CDR2: SGDLS and YYNGEE.

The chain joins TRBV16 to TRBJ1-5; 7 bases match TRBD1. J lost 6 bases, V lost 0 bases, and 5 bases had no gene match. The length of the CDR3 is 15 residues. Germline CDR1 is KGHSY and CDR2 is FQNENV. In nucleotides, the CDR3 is TGTGCCAGCAGCCAATCATCAGGGGGAGGTCAGCCCCAGCATTTT. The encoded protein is CASSQSSGGGQPQHF. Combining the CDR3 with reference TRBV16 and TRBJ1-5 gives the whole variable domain GEEVAQTPKHLVRGEGQKAKLYCAPIKGHSYVFWYQQVLKNEFKFLISFQNENVFDETGMPKERFSAKCLPNSPCSLEIQATKLEDSAVYFCASSQSSGGGQPQHFGDGTRLSIL.

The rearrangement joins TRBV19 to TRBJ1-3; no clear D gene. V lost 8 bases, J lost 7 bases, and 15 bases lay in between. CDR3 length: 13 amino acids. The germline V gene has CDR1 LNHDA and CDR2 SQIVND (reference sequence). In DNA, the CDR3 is TGTGCCAGTTCGGGCTCCGGCAGGAACACCATATATTTT. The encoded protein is CASSGSGRNTIYF.

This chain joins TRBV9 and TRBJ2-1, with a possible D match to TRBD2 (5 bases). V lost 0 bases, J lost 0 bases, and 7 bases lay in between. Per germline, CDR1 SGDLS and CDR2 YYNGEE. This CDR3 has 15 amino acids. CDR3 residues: CASSVVGNSYNEQFF. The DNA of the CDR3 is TGTGCCAGCAGCGTAGTCGGGAACTCCTACAATGAGCAGTTCTTC.

CDR3 loop: CASSGPGQGNTEAFF. The CDR3 nucleotides are TGTGCCAGCAGTGGACCGGGACAGGGAAACACTGAAGCTTTCTTT. The chain combines TRBV2 with TRBJ1-1, with 9 nucleotides matching TRBD1. With 4 bases clipped from V and 2 bases from J, the junction kept 5 bases outside the gene matches. This CDR3 is built from 15 residues. Germline CDR1 reads SNHLY; CDR2 reads FYNNEI.